These 23 T cell receptor beta chains were sequenced from one sample in a study of CD8+CD57+ T cells in acquired aplastic anemia. TCR beta VDJ and CDR3 were profiled, and genomic DNA was the template. TCRdb re-called the reads with MiXCR, one entry per CDR3 protein. This sample has 180,000 or so distinct CDR3 sequences; 40% to 55% occur once, and the top ten carry approximately 2.9%. The sequenced sample was sorted CD4+, CD8+, or CD8+CD57+ T cells (not recorded which) from PBMCs. The origin of the receptors is a human donor in good health.

This clonotype was seen just once. A much larger clonotype is one base distant, so this may be a read error. V usage is TRBV19 and J usage is TRBJ1-5; tentatively, D is TRBD1 (5 bases). The V end lost 4 bases, the J end lost 4 bases, and 14 bases lay between the germline ends. The germline V gene has CDR1 LNHDA and CDR2 SQIVND (reference sequence). The CDR3 loop spans 15 amino acids. The CDR3 coding sequence is TGTGCCAGTAGTACCCCGGGGCAGGGAAATCAGCCCCAGCATTTT. This gives the protein CASSTPGQGNQPQHF.

The CDR3: CASRNAYGYTF. CDR3 nucleotide sequence: TGTGCCAGCAGGAACGCCTATGGCTACACCTTC. V and J are TRBV7-8 and TRBJ1-2; no firm D call. This CDR3 spans 11 amino acids. Trimming took off 6 bases at V and 4 bases at J, with 6 bases between the two ends. The V gene's germline CDR1 is SGHVS and CDR2 FQNEAQ.

This chain joins TRBV3-1 and TRBJ2-7; TRBD1 agrees at 10 bases. The CDR3 sequence is 16 residues long. The germline V gene has CDR1 LGHDT and CDR2 YNNKEL (reference sequence). The J segment lost 5 bases and the V segment lost 3 bases, leaving 10 bases of the junction unmatched. The CDR3 sequence is CASSQAETGGEDEQYF. CDR3 DNA: TGTGCCAGCAGCCAGGCTGAGACAGGGGGCGAGGACGAGCAGTACTTC.

The CDR3 nucleotides read TGTGCCAGCAGCTTACGGACAGGGACCACTCCACTCCCTCAGTATTTT. It translates to CASSLRTGTTPLPQYF. V is TRBV11-2 and J is TRBJ2-3; 8 positions agree with TRBD1. The CDR3 has 16 residues. V lost 2 bases to trimming and J lost 12 bases; unmatched junction nucleotides: 16. Germline CDR1 reads SGHAT; CDR2 reads FQNNGV.

This chain uses TRBV20-1 with TRBJ1-5; possible D gene TRBD1, 6 bases. The CDR3 is 15 amino acids. The germline V gene encodes CDR1 DFQATT and CDR2 SNEGSKA (reference sequence). V gave up 4 bases and J gave up 7 bases, with 20 bases separating them. Here the CDR3 reads CSATNTVGRGQPQHF. The CDR3 DNA reads as TGCAGTGCTACCAATACCGTCGGGAGGGGGCAGCCCCAGCATTTT.

This clonotype was detected only a few times. The chain combines TRBV27 with TRBJ2-1; 8 positions match TRBD1. The germline gives CDR1 MNHEY, CDR2 SMNVEV (reference sequence). The CDR3 has 16 amino acids. V lost 5 bases to trimming and J lost 3 bases; unmatched junction nucleotides: 9. In DNA, the CDR3 is TGTGCCAGCAGTACATTTGACAGGGGCCTCTACAATGAGCAGTTCTTC. This encodes CASSTFDRGLYNEQFF.

This clonotype appeared many times. The rearrangement joins TRBV25-1 to TRBJ2-5, with 7 nucleotides matching TRBD2. The CDR3 covers 14 residues. V lost 1 base, J lost 8 bases, and 7 bases stayed unmatched. Looked up from germline, CDR1 is MGHDK and CDR2 is SYGVNS. The CDR3 DNA reads TGTGCCAGCAGTGAATTGGGGGGGAAGAGAACCCAGTACTTC. Protein sequence: CASSELGGKRTQYF.

The chain joins TRBV11-1 to TRBJ2-1; weak D call: TRBD2 (6 bases). This CDR3 is 14 amino acids long. Deletions cut 0 bases from V and 3 bases from J, with 6 bases between. Germline V gene lookup returns CDR1 SGHAT and CDR2 FQDESV (reference sequence). The CDR3 DNA reads as TGTGCCAGCAGCTTAGCGACTAGCTACAATGAGCAGTTCTTC. The encoded protein is CASSLATSYNEQFF.

Regarding this clonotype: Possible read error: a much larger clone is one base away. The CDR3 nucleotides read TGCGCCAGCAGCTTTTCACAACAAGGGAGCGGGGCGGCCACAGATACGCAGTATTTT. Translated: CASSFSQQGSGAATDTQYF. This rearrangement joins TRBV5-1 to TRBJ2-3; TRBD2 matches at 7 bases. Per the germline V gene, CDR1 is SGHRS and CDR2 is YFSETQ. The CDR3 is 19 residues long. J gave up 2 bases and V 2 bases, and 17 bases lay outside the gene matches.

This clonotype came up many times. This rearrangement joins TRBV6-1 to TRBJ2-3; no reliable D call. The CDR3 contains 12 residues. Trimming removed 6 bases at V and 5 bases at J, with 9 bases between. Germline assignment: CDR1 MNHNS and CDR2 SASEGT. CDR3: CASRQLGDTQYF. CDR3 DNA sequence: TGTGCCAGCAGACAATTGGGAGATACGCAGTATTTT.

Only a few counts were recorded for this clonotype. The chain carries TRBV6-4 and TRBJ2-1; 9 bases map to TRBD2. CDR3 size: 15 residues. V was pared by 6 bases and J by 4 bases, with 7 bases of the junction left unmatched. CDR1 and CDR2 (germline): MRHNA, SNTAGT. The CDR3 DNA is TGTGCCAGCAGGGACGAGCGGGAGGCGTACAATGAGCAGTTCTTC. Amino acids: CASRDEREAYNEQFF.

The rearrangement uses TRBV2 and TRBJ2-5; no reliable D call. Germline V gene data show CDR1 as SNHLY and CDR2 as FYNNEI. V gave up 4 bases and J gave up 3 bases, with 9 bases separating them. This CDR3 is built from 13 residues. CDR3 in amino acids: CASSGTGEETQYF. The CDR3, as DNA: TGTGCCAGCAGTGGGACCGGAGAAGAGACCCAGTACTTC. The whole variable domain, filled in from reference TRBV2 and TRBJ2-5, reads EPEVTQTPSHQVTQMGQEVILRCVPISNHLYFYWYRQILGQKVEFLVSFYNNEISEKSEIFDDQFSVERPDGSNFTLKIRSTKLEDSAMYFCASSGTGEETQYFGPGTRLLVL.

In this sample, this clonotype turned up many times. The chain employs TRBV6-1 and TRBJ2-3; 11 positions agree with TRBD2. This CDR3 spans 13 amino acids. Germline V gene lookup returns CDR1 MNHNS and CDR2 SASEGT. Losses at the gene ends were 6 bases for V and 14 bases for J; bases not matched to a gene: 10. The CDR3 is CASSEHSGRALYF. DNA for the CDR3: TGTGCCAGCAGCGAGCATAGCGGGAGGGCCTTGTATTTT.

Details on this clonotype: A junction boundary mismatches the germline segment, possibly from a read error. The chain joins TRBV7-3 to TRBJ1-1; no clear D gene. The germline V gene has CDR1 SGHTA and CDR2 FQGTGA. The CDR3 is 14 residues long. The CDR3 nucleotides are TGTGCCAGCAGCTTAAGTGGGATGAATACTGAAGCTTTCTTT. It specifies CASSLSGMNTEAFF. The full variable domain, with the rest looked up from reference TRBV7-3 and TRBJ1-1, is GAGVSQTPSNKVTEKGKYVELRCDPISGHTALYWYRQSLGQGPEFLIYFQGTGAADDSGLPNDRFFAVRPEGSVSTLKIQRTERGDSAVYLCASSLSGMNTEAFFGQGTRLTVV.

The chain recombines TRBV6-1 with TRBJ1-2; D might be TRBD1 (6 bases). The CDR3 consists of 15 residues. Germline V gene sequence: CDR1 MNHNS, CDR2 SASEGT. With 4 bases removed from V and 1 base from J, the gap between germline ends came to 13 bases. DNA of the CDR3: TGTGCCAGCAGTGTCGGGACATTTCTTAACTATGGCTACACCTTC. Protein sequence: CASSVGTFLNYGYTF.

This clonotype was recorded only once. The J gene is TRBJ1-2, the V gene TRBV24-1; D possibly corresponds to TRBD1 (6 bases). The CDR3 has 14 amino acids. Deletions cut 2 bases from V and 5 bases from J, with 11 bases between. Per germline, CDR1 KGHDR and CDR2 SFDVKD. CDR3 loop: CATSDSDRSYGYTF. In nucleotides, the CDR3 is TGTGCCACCAGTGATTCCGACAGGTCTTATGGCTACACCTTC.

This clonotype has more than one count but fewer than ten. Since a much larger clone is just one base distant, this may be a read error. The chain combines TRBV19 with TRBJ2-6; 15 nucleotides match TRBD2. The CDR3 runs 21 residues. Germline CDR1 and CDR2: LNHDA and SQIVND (reference sequence). V gave up 5 bases and J gave up 0 bases; unmatched junction bases: 11. CDR3 sequence (DNA): TGTGCCAGTAGTTGGACTAGCGGGAGGGACCAGGTTAGCTCTGGGGCCAACGTCCTGACTTTC. It specifies CASSWTSGRDQVSSGANVLTF.

This clonotype was seen ten or more times. The J gene is TRBJ2-3, the V gene TRBV5-6; D perhaps matches TRBD2 (6 bases). Germline CDR1 reads SGHDT; CDR2 reads YYEEEE. Trimming cost V 2 bases and J 0 bases, with 13 bases left between them. The CDR3 totals 16 residues. In DNA, the CDR3 is TGTGCCAGCAGCTTCGTCGCCGGGGGTAGCACAGATACGCAGTATTTT. Protein: CASSFVAGGSTDTQYF. Complete variable domain (other parts from reference TRBV5-6 and TRBJ2-3): DAGVTQSPTHLIKTRGQQVTLRCSPKSGHDTVSWYQQALGQGPQFIFQYYEEEERQRGNFPDRFSGHQFPNYSSELNVNALLLGDSALYLCASSFVAGGSTDTQYFGPGTRLTVL.

This clonotype was detected once. The CDR3 protein is CASSRPGTSGSGAYEQYF. As DNA, the CDR3 is TGTGCCAGCAGCCGACCCGGGACTAGCGGGAGCGGAGCCTACGAGCAGTACTTC. The V call is TRBV7-6, the J call TRBJ2-7; 14 nucleotides align to TRBD2. J lost 2 bases, V lost 5 bases, and 11 bases had no gene match. The CDR3 covers 18 residues. Germline V gives CDR1 SGHVS, CDR2 FNYEAQ.

The genes are TRBV15 and TRBJ2-7; no clear D. This CDR3 has 14 amino acids. Trimming shortened V by 3 bases and J by 3 bases, and 12 bases separated the two germline ends. Germline lookup yields CDR1 LNHNV and CDR2 YYDKDF (reference sequence). This CDR3 is CATSSGMASYEQYF. CDR3 DNA: TGTGCCACCAGCAGCGGCATGGCAAGCTACGAGCAGTACTTC.

This clonotype was found once. V gene TRBV2 combines with J gene TRBJ2-1, with D hard to call. CDR1 and CDR2 (germline): SNHLY, FYNNEI. This CDR3 spans 13 amino acids. Trimming shortened V by 7 bases and J by 5 bases, and 12 bases separated the two germline ends. CDR3 sequence reads: CASTPSPNNEQFF. As DNA, the CDR3 is TGTGCCAGCACCCCGTCACCTAACAATGAGCAGTTCTTC.

This clonotype was observed at least ten times. Written as DNA, the CDR3 is TGCAGTGCTAGAGATGTTAGGGGCTCCTACGAGCAGTACTTC. It encodes CSARDVRGSYEQYF. This sequence joins TRBV20-1 and TRBJ2-7; TRBD1 is a possible D gene (5 bases). The V end lost 0 bases, the J end lost 0 bases, and 9 bases lay between the germline ends. The germline V gene encodes CDR1 DFQATT and CDR2 SNEGSKA (reference sequence). The CDR3 totals 14 residues.

Concerning this clonotype: A much larger clone lies a single base off, so this may be a read error. The chain joins TRBV3-1 to TRBJ2-7; D is unresolved. Germline assignment: CDR1 LGHDT and CDR2 YNNKEL (reference sequence). CDR3 length equals 12 residues. CDR3 in amino acids: CASSQTGYEPYF. CDR3 DNA sequence: TGTGCCAGCAGCCAAACCGGATACGAGCCGTACTTC.